These 17 T cell receptor beta chains share one sample of origin, sequenced in a study of cytomegalovirus exposure and HLA in healthy donors (dated by TCRdb to the late 2010s). Libraries were built with the immunoSEQ multiplex PCR assay. A mixture of 60 forward primers for TCR Vbeta segments and 13 reverse primers for TCR Jbeta segments was used in the multiplex PCR. The table was pulled from immuneACCESS by TCRdb, which kept in-frame rearrangements only. Such tables lose some clones; where checked, under half of the loss comes from unresolved V genes, and the rest has no known cause. In this sample the table shows about 120,000 clones, 60% to 85% of which occur a single time. Around 3.6% of the sample rests with the top ten. The sample consisted of PBMCs. These receptors were taken from a man aged 25-45 years in good health and CMV-seronegative.

The chain joins TRBV5-5 to TRBJ2-1, with TRBD1 matching over 7 bases. The CDR3 is made up of 15 amino acids. The V segment lost 0 bases and the J segment 6 bases; nucleotides outside the gene matches: 6. The germline CDR1 and CDR2 sequences are SGHKS and YYEKEE (reference sequence). The CDR3 nucleotides read TGTGCCAGCAGCTTGGGAGGGGGCGCGTTCAATGAGCAGTTCTTC. Amino acids: CASSLGGGAFNEQFF.

The genes are TRBV7-2 and TRBJ1-6; possibly TRBD1 for D (5 bases). The CDR3 is 13 residues long. Germline V gene data show CDR1 as SGHTA and CDR2 as FQGNSA. The ends were cut back, 11 bases at V and 3 bases at J, with 11 bases in the middle. The CDR3 nucleotides are TGTGCCGGCAAAAGGGGCTATAATTCACCCCTCCACTTT. This codes for CAGKRGYNSPLHF.

This clone was seen a few times. This rearrangement joins TRBV2 to TRBJ2-3; a possible D gene is TRBD1 (6 bases). V was pared by 10 bases and J by 3 bases, with 20 bases between. This CDR3 contains 15 residues. In germline, CDR1 is SNHLY, CDR2 FYNNEI. CDR3 region: CATLLDSYSTDTQYF. The CDR3 DNA is TGTGCCACCCTATTGGACAGTTACTCGACAGATACGCAGTATTTT.

The chain is built from TRBV5-1 and TRBJ2-7; 8 positions agree with TRBD1. The CDR3 has 14 residues. Unmatched junction bases numbered 5, after V lost 4 bases and J lost 2 bases. Germline CDR1 SGHRS, CDR2 YFSETQ. The CDR3 loop is CASSPRDRTYEQYF. The CDR3 DNA is TGCGCCAGCAGCCCCCGGGACAGGACCTACGAGCAGTACTTC.

This clone was observed a few times. V gene TRBV5-1 combines with J gene TRBJ2-5; 9 positions agree with TRBD2. J was trimmed by 0 bases and V by 4 bases; bases with no gene match: 4. The V gene's germline CDR1 is SGHRS and CDR2 YFSETQ. The CDR3 sequence is 15 residues long. DNA of the CDR3: TGCGCCAGCAGCCACGGGACTAGCAACCAAGAGACCCAGTACTTC. Translating gives CASSHGTSNQETQYF.

The rearrangement joins TRBV5-6 to TRBJ2-5; TRBD1 is a possible D gene (5 bases). Germline CDR1 reads SGHDT; CDR2 reads YYEEEE. V was trimmed by 0 bases and J by 5 bases, leaving 8 bases between them. CDR3 length: 13 residues. CDR3 sequence reads: CASSLEGLETQYF. CDR3 in DNA: TGTGCCAGCAGCTTGGAGGGGTTGGAGACCCAGTACTTC. Based on the CDR3 plus reference TRBV5-6 and TRBJ2-5, the full variable domain is DAGVTQSPTHLIKTRGQQVTLRCSPKSGHDTVSWYQQALGQGPQFIFQYYEEEERQRGNFPDRFSGHQFPNYSSELNVNALLLGDSALYLCASSLEGLETQYFGPGTRLLVL.

The chain joins TRBV4-1 to TRBJ2-2, with 9 positions matching TRBD1. CDR1 is MGHRA and CDR2 is YSYEKL in the germline V gene. J gave up 0 bases and V 2 bases, and 7 bases lay outside the gene matches. The CDR3 has 18 residues. The CDR3 DNA follows: TGCGCCAGCAGCCAAAGGGGACAGGGATACGCGAACACCGGGGAGCTGTTTTTT. This gives the protein CASSQRGQGYANTGELFF.

For the CDR3, the DNA is TGTGCCAGCAGTTTATCATCGGGTCCGCCATTTTGGGAGCAGTACTTC. Translation gives CASSLSSGPPFWEQYF. The chain has TRBV27 and TRBJ2-7; D gene uncertain. This CDR3 has 16 amino acids. Germline assignment: CDR1 MNHEY and CDR2 SMNVEV (reference sequence). Trimming pared 0 bases from V and 7 bases from J, leaving 19 bases between.

J is TRBJ2-1 and V is TRBV5-6; D is possibly TRBD1 (5 bases). CDR3 size: 14 residues. V was cut by 0 bases and J by 5 bases, with 9 bases left in between. Germline values: CDR1 SGHDT, CDR2 YYEEEE. CDR3 nucleotide sequence: TGTGCCAGCAGCTTGGTACAGGCCGACAATGAGCAGTTCTTC. It encodes CASSLVQADNEQFF.

J is TRBJ2-3 and V is TRBV23-1; D is ambiguous. TRBV23-1 is known as an ORF, though its function is uncertain. The CDR3 has 13 amino acids. Trimming removed 0 bases from V and 3 bases from J, with 4 bases in between. In DNA, the CDR3 is TGCGCCAGCAGTCAATCCGAGACAGATACGCAGTATTTT. Translating it yields CASSQSETDTQYF.

To note about this clone: The junction does not match germline at one end; this may be a read error. This sequence joins TRBV2 and TRBJ1-3; 7 nucleotides agree with TRBD1. From germline, CDR1 is SNHLY and CDR2 FYNNEI. CDR3 length: 13 residues. The CDR3 loop is CASSRTGGLAFSF. Written as DNA, the CDR3 is TGTGCCAGCAGTAGGACAGGTGGACTCGCCTTTTCTTTT.

CDR3 in amino acids: CASKWGGLQNNEQFF. The CDR3 coding sequence is TGTGCCAGCAAATGGGGTGGACTCCAGAACAATGAGCAGTTCTTC. The chain employs TRBV27 and TRBJ2-1, with a possible D match to TRBD2 (5 bases). CDR1 is MNHEY, CDR2 SMNVEV, per germline (reference sequence). The CDR3 consists of 15 residues. V was cut by 7 bases and J by 5 bases, with 18 bases left in between.

This clone was counted a single time. For the CDR3, the DNA is TGTGCCAGCAGTGGGCACAGTAAACACGCTGAAGCTTTCTTT. Amino acids: CASSGHSKHAEAFF. This sequence joins TRBV6-1 and TRBJ1-1; D not certain. The CDR3 loop spans 14 amino acids. Looked up from germline, CDR1 is MNHNS and CDR2 is SASEGT. V was clipped by 4 bases and J by 6 bases, with 15 bases between them.

The genes are TRBV6-5 and TRBJ1-1, with no clear D. There are 14 residues in the CDR3. The V gene's germline CDR1 is MNHEY and CDR2 SVGAGI. The V gene lost 6 bases and the J gene lost 3 bases, with 14 bases spanning the gap. The CDR3 protein is CASRFRGEDTEAFF. CDR3 bases: TGTGCCAGCAGGTTTCGGGGTGAGGACACTGAAGCTTTCTTT.

A few counts support this clone. This chain uses TRBV28 with TRBJ1-1, with D possibly matching TRBD1 (6 bases). V was cut by 3 bases and J by 0 bases, with 11 bases left in between. The germline gives CDR1 MDHEN, CDR2 SYDVKM. The CDR3 covers 15 residues. The CDR3 DNA follows: TGTGCCAGCAGTTTGTCCAGGGGCCTGAACACTGAAGCTTTCTTT. It specifies CASSLSRGLNTEAFF.

The genes are TRBV29-1 and TRBJ2-3; possible D gene TRBD2, 6 bases. V gave up 0 bases and J gave up 9 bases, with 10 bases separating them. The V gene's germline CDR1 is SQVTM and CDR2 ANQGSEA. There are 12 residues in the CDR3. Here the CDR3 DNA reads TGCAGCGTTGAAGACGCGGGGCTCACGCAGTATTTT. Its translation: CSVEDAGLTQYF.

The rearrangement uses TRBV27 and TRBJ2-3, with 10 bases that match TRBD2. J was trimmed by 14 bases and V by 3 bases; bases with no gene match: 8. In germline, CDR1 is MNHEY, CDR2 SMNVEV (reference sequence). This CDR3 spans 13 amino acids. The CDR3 region is CASSFLAGGQGYF. For the CDR3, the DNA is TGTGCCAGCAGTTTTTTAGCGGGAGGTCAAGGGTATTTT.